The clone carrying this TCR beta chain was recorded a few times. The data stem from a study of patients and donors after allogeneic stem cell transplantation. TCRdb recomputed calls from the RT-PCR reads with MiXCR, one row per CDR3 protein. The data show more than 75,000 distinct CDR3 sequences, around 5% seen once. There are 15 residues in the CDR3. Germline assignment: CDR1 SGHRS and CDR2 YFSETQ. The J segment lost 11 bases and the V segment lost 1 base, leaving 9 bases of the junction unmatched. Sequencing input: blood, either unsorted or a sorted T cell fraction (not recorded which). The genes are TRBV5-1 and TRBJ2-1; 10 bases are shared with TRBD2. The sequence was obtained from a human donor who was either an allogeneic HSCT recipient or a stem cell or donor lymphocyte infusion donor (not recorded which). It is not recorded whose cells these are; they may come from a transplant donor. The CDR3 coding sequence is TGCGCCAGCAGCTTGCAAGCGGGGGGGCGCAGCAAGCAGTTCTTC. This translates into CASSLQAGGRSKQFF.